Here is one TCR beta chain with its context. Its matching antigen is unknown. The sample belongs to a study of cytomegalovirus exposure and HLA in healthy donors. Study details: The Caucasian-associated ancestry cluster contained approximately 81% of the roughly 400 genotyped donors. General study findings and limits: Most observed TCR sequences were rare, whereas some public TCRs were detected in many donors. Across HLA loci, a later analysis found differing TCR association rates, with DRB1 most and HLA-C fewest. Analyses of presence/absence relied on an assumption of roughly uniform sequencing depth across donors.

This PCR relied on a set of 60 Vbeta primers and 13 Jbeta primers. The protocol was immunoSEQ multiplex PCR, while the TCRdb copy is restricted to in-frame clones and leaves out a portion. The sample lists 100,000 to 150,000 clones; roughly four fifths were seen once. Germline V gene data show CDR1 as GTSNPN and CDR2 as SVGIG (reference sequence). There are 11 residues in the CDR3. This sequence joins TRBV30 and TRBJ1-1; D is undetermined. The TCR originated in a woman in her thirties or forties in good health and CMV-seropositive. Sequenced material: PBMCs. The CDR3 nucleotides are TGTGCTTGGGCAGGGAACACTGAAGCTTTCTTT. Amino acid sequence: CAWAGNTEAFF.